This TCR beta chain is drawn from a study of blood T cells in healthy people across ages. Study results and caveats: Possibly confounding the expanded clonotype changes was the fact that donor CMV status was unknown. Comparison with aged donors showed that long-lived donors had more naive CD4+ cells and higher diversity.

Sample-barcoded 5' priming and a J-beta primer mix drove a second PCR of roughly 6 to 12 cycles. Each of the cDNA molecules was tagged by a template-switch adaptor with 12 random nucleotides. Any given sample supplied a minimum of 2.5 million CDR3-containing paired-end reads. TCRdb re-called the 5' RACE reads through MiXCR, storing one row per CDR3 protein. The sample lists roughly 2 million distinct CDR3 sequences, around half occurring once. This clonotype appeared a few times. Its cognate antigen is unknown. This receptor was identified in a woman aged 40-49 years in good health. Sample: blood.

The CDR3 region is CASSDRDSSLKTQYF. CDR3 in DNA: TGTGCCAGCAGTGACCGGGACAGTAGCTTGAAGACCCAGTACTTC. The chain joins TRBV25-1 to TRBJ2-5; TRBD1 agrees at 7 bases. The CDR3 has 15 amino acids. V lost 3 bases and J lost 6; bases outside the gene matches: 10. Germline V gene data show CDR1 as MGHDK and CDR2 as SYGVNS. The whole variable domain, remainder taken from reference TRBV25-1 and TRBJ2-5, is EADIYQTPRYLVIGTGKKITLECSQTMGHDKMYWYQQDPGMELHLIHYSYGVNSTEKGDLSSESTVSRIRTEHFPLTLESARPSHTSQYLCASSDRDSSLKTQYFGPGTRLLVL.